Each of the 4 T cell receptor beta chains below was sequenced from the same sample in a study of T-cell reconstitution after alpha-beta-depleted transplantation in children. It was with unique molecular identifiers that the TCRbeta library was prepared. TCRdb re-called the PCR reads through MiXCR, storing one row per CDR3 protein. The sample consists of roughly 350,000 distinct CDR3 sequences, around a tenth of them appearing once. The material sequenced was PBMCs from the stem cell graft donor, taken from the stem cell graft. Receptor source: a human donor who donated a stem cell graft to a child with acute lymphoblastic leukemia.

The chain has TRBV5-1 and TRBJ2-7; D not certain. CDR1 and CDR2 (germline): SGHRS, YFSETQ. This CDR3 has 14 residues. Trimming stripped 4 bases from V and 2 bases from J, with 13 bases between. The DNA of the CDR3 is TGCGCCAGCAGCACGACCTCCGTAACCTACGAGCAGTACTTC. Translating gives CASSTTSVTYEQYF.

The J gene is TRBJ2-7, the V gene TRBV4-3; possibly TRBD1 for D (6 bases). CDR1 is LGHNA and CDR2 is YSLEER in the germline V gene. The CDR3 contains 18 residues. Trimming removed 0 bases at V and 3 bases at J, with 21 bases between. CDR3: CASSQELMGPGAFYEQYF. The CDR3 DNA is TGCGCCAGCAGCCAAGAGCTTATGGGGCCAGGGGCCTTCTACGAGCAGTACTTC.

The chain combines TRBV18 with TRBJ1-1; D gene uncertain. The CDR3 consists of 16 residues. V was pared by 2 bases and J by 0 bases, with 13 bases between. Germline V gene data show CDR1 as KGHSH and CDR2 as LQKENI. CDR3 in DNA: TGTGCCAGCTCACCAACCAGTCAAGGCATGAACACTGAAGCTTTCTTT. Encoded protein: CASSPTSQGMNTEAFF. Variable domain in full (rest from reference TRBV18 and TRBJ1-1): NAGVMQNPRHLVRRRGQEARLRCSPMKGHSHVYWYRQLPEEGLKFMVYLQKENIIDESGMPKERFSAEFPKEGPSILRIQQVVRGDSAAYFCASSPTSQGMNTEAFFGQGTRLTVV.

This chain links TRBV27 with TRBJ2-5, with 9 bases matching TRBD1. Per the germline V gene, CDR1 is MNHEY and CDR2 is SMNVEV (reference sequence). The CDR3 sequence is 14 residues long. Trimming took 3 bases from V and 5 from J; bases not matched to a gene: 4. The CDR3: CASSFFGQGETQYF. The CDR3 coding sequence is TGTGCCAGCAGTTTTTTCGGACAGGGGGAGACCCAGTACTTC.